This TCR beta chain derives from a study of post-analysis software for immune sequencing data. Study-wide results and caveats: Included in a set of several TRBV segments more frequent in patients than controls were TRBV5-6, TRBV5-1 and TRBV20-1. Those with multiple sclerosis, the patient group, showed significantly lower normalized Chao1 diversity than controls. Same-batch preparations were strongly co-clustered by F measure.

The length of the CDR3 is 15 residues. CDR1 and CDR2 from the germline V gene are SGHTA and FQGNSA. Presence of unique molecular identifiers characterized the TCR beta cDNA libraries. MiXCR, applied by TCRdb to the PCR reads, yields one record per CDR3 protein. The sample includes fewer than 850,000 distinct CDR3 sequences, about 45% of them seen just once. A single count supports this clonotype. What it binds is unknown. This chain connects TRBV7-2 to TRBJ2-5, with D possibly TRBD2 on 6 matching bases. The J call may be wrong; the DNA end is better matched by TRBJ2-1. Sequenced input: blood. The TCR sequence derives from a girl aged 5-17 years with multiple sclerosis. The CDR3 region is CASSLRGGSQETQFF. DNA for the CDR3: TGTGCCAGCAGCCTGCGGGGAGGTTCGCAAGAGACCCAGTTCTTC.